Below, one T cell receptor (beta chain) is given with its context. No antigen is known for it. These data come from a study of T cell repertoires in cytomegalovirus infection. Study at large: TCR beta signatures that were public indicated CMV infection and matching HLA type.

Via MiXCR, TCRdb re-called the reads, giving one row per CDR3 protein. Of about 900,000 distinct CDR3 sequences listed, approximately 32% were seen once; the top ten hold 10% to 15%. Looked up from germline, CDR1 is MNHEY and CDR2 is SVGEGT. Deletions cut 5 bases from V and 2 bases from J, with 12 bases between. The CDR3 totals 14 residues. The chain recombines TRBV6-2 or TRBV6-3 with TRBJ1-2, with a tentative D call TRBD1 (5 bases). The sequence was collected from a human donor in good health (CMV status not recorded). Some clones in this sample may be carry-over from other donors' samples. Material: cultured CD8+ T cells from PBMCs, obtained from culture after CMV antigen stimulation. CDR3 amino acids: CASSTSGRNYGYTF. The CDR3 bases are TGTGCCAGCAGTACATCGGGACGGAACTATGGCTACACCTTC.